These T cell receptor beta chains were read from a single sample in a study of cytomegalovirus exposure and HLA in healthy donors. Measured with immunoSEQ multiplex PCR; TCRdb has only the in-frame clones, and not every one. The sample has some 140,000 clones, around 83% seen once. Sequencing used PBMCs. The receptors originated from a male donor in good health and CMV-seropositive. CDR3s include the opening cysteine and the closing phenylalanine or tryptophan. The D gene is left open where the match is weak. The size entry is marked missing in some rows and otherwise reads once, few, many or a size class.

CDR3 length,V gene,clone size,J gene,D gene,CDR3 protein,CDR3 DNA
15,TRBV14,once,TRBJ2-7,TRBD1,CASSLGTGPHYEQYF,TGTGCCAGCAGCCTAGGGACAGGGCCACACTACGAGCAGTACTTC
13,TRBV5-8,NA,TRBJ2-5,NA,CASSLSGEETQYF,TGTGCCAGCAGCTTGTCAGGGGAAGAGACCCAGTACTTC
14,TRBV7-9,NA,TRBJ2-7,NA,CASSRAGRNYEQYF,TGTGCCAGCAGCCGCGCGGGACGGAACTACGAGCAGTACTTC
13,TRBV2,NA,TRBJ1-5,NA,CASNRNSNQPQHF,TGTGCCAGCAACAGAAATAGCAATCAGCCCCAGCATTTT
13,TRBV18,NA,TRBJ2-7,TRBD1,CASSPGQGGEQYF,TGTGCCAGCTCACCAGGACAGGGGGGCGAGCAGTACTTC
19,TRBV5-1,NA,TRBJ2-2,NA,CASSFGHTMGGPNTGELFF,TGCGCCAGCAGCTTCGGCCATACTATGGGGGGGCCGAACACCGGGGAGCTGTTTTTT
14,TRBV6-1,NA,TRBJ2-7,TRBD1,CASSEPGQGSEQYF,TGTGCCAGCAGTGAACCCGGACAGGGGTCCGAGCAGTACTTC
15,TRBV23-1,NA,TRBJ2-6,NA,CASSQSHSGANVLTF,TGCGCCAGCAGTCAATCACACTCTGGGGCCAACGTCCTGACTTTC
16,TRBV14,few,TRBJ2-5,NA,CASSRLGASGQETQYF,TGTGCCAGCAGCCGCCTGGGGGCTAGCGGACAAGAGACCCAGTACTTC
16,TRBV5-1,NA,TRBJ1-5,TRBD1,CASSLRGQGARQPQHF,TGCGCCAGCAGCTTAAGGGGACAGGGGGCGAGGCAGCCCCAGCATTTT
15,TRBV2,few,TRBJ2-7,TRBD2,CASSEATSGRIEQYF,TGTGCCAGCAGTGAAGCGACTAGCGGGAGGATCGAGCAGTACTTC
16,TRBV15,few,TRBJ2-1,TRBD2,CATSSETSPVYNEQFF,TGTGCCACCAGCAGCGAGACTAGCCCCGTCTACAATGAGCAGTTCTTC
15,TRBV27,NA,TRBJ2-1,TRBD2,CASSISGSSYNEQFF,TGTGCCAGCAGTATTAGCGGGAGCTCCTACAATGAGCAGTTCTTC
19,TRBV7-9,NA,TRBJ2-7,TRBD2,CSSSLVGTETSGSSYEQYF,TGTTCCAGCAGCTTAGTCGGGACGGAGACTAGCGGGAGTTCGTACGAGCAGTACTTC
16,TRBV5-5,NA,TRBJ2-7,NA,CASSLAGEVGIDEQYF,TGTGCCAGCAGCTTGGCGGGGGAAGTGGGGATCGACGAGCAGTACTTC
14,TRBV6-1,few,TRBJ1-1,TRBD1,CASNLQGASVSAFF,TGTGCCAGCAACCTACAGGGGGCATCTGTCTCGGCTTTCTTT
16,TRBV6-5,NA,TRBJ2-7,TRBD2,CASSYSNPGGAYEQYF,TGTGCCAGCAGTTACTCAAATCCGGGAGGCGCTTACGAGCAGTACTTC
15,TRBV11-3,once,TRBJ2-1,NA,CASSLSRGSYNEQFF,TGTGCCAGCAGCTTATCCAGGGGCAGTTACAATGAGCAGTTCTTC